This entry lists 6 T cell receptor beta chains sequenced from one sample in a study of human T cells and chemical hapten exposure. Time point of the sample: patch test 2, 6 weeks after DPC sensitization. Indicated treatment: therapeutic diphenylcyclopropenone sensitization with weekly scalp DPC. One entry per CDR3 protein results from TCRdb running MiXCR on the RACE reads. The sample lists a few hundred thousand distinct CDR3 sequences, about 6% seen once, with roughly 5.4% in the top ten. This sample comprised whole blood, obtained in connection with sensitization to the hapten diphenylcyclopropenone (DPC). These receptors all come from a woman younger than 30 with alopecia areata. Some clones in this sample may be carry-over from other donors' samples.

The chain carries TRBV7-8 and TRBJ1-5, with D uncertain. In germline, CDR1 is SGHVS, CDR2 FQNEAQ. The CDR3 consists of 16 residues. Trimming shortened V by 2 bases and J by 0 bases, and 11 bases separated the two germline ends. CDR3 region: CASSLFLGYSNQPQHF. The CDR3 DNA sequence: TGTGCCAGCAGCTTATTTTTGGGTTATAGCAATCAGCCCCAGCATTTT.

This clonotype came up a few times. This chain connects TRBV5-1 to TRBJ2-5; TRBD1 matches 9 bases. V lost 5 bases, J lost 5 bases, and 7 bases stayed unmatched. Germline assignment: CDR1 SGHRS and CDR2 YFSETQ. This CDR3 region has 14 residues. DNA of the CDR3: TGCGCCAGCAGACAACAGGGGGCTTGGGAGACCCAGTACTTC. Encoded protein: CASRQQGAWETQYF.

This clonotype was seen repeatedly, ten times or more. The V and J genes are TRBV4-2 and TRBJ2-7, with D hard to call. Germline CDR1 LGHNA, CDR2 YNFKEQ. V was trimmed by 0 bases and J by 5 bases, leaving 11 bases between them. The CDR3 consists of 14 residues. The CDR3 is CASSQDGSLDEQYF. As DNA, the CDR3 is TGTGCCAGCAGCCAAGATGGAAGTTTAGACGAGCAGTACTTC.

This clonotype was observed at least ten times. The chain combines TRBV29-1 with TRBJ1-1, with 9 bases aligning to TRBD1. The CDR3 covers 17 residues. After removal of 4 bases from V and 1 base from J, the junction contained 13 bases not matched to a gene. CDR1 and CDR2 (germline): SQVTM, ANQGSEA. DNA for the CDR3: TGCAGCGTTGTTGGGGACAGGGTCATTGTTGGGAACACTGAAGCTTTCTTT. Residues: CSVVGDRVIVGNTEAFF.

The sample holds many counts of this clonotype. V and J are TRBV19 and TRBJ1-2; no clear D. CDR1 and CDR2 from the germline V gene are LNHDA and SQIVND (reference sequence). The V end lost 3 bases, the J end lost 7 bases, and 6 bases lay between the germline ends. CDR3 length: 11 amino acids. CDR3 DNA: TGTGCCAGTAGTATTTCGGGTGGCTACACCTTC. It is translated as CASSISGGYTF. Using reference TRBV19 and TRBJ1-2 for the parts outside the CDR3, the full variable domain is DGGITQSPKYLFRKEGQNVTLSCEQNLNHDAMYWYRQDPGQGLRLIYYSQIVNDFQKGDIAEGYSVSREKKESFPLTVTSAQKNPTAFYLCASSISGGYTFGSGTRLTVV.

The chain carries TRBV15 and TRBJ2-5; D not certain. CDR1 and CDR2 from the germline V gene are LNHNV and YYDKDF (reference sequence). The CDR3 has 12 residues. Trimming removed 0 bases at V and 7 bases at J, with 6 bases between. CDR3 bases: TGTGCCACCAGCAGAGATGTAGGGACCCAGTACTTC. Translated: CATSRDVGTQYF. The full variable domain, rest sourced from reference TRBV15 and TRBJ2-5, is DAMVIQNPRYQVTQFGKPVTLSCSQTLNHNVMYWYQQKSSQAPKLLFHYYDKDFNNEADTPDNFQSRRPNTSFCFLDIRSPGLGDTAMYLCATSRDVGTQYFGPGTRLLVL.